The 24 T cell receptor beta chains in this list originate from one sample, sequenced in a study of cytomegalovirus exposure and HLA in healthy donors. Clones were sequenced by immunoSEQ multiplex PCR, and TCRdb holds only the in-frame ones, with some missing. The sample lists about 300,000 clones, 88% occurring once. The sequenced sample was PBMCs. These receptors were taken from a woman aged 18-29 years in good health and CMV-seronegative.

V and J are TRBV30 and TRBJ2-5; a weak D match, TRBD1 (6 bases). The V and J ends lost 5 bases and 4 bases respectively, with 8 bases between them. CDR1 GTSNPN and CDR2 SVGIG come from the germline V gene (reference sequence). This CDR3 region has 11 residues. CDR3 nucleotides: TGTGCCTGGGTGGGGGCAGAGACCCAGTACTTC. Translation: CAWVGAETQYF.

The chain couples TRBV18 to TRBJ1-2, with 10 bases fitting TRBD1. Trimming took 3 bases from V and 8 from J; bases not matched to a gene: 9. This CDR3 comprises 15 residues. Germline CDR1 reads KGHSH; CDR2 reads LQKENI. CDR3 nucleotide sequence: TGTGCCAGCTCACCCCAAGGGACAGGGGATGTGGGCTACACCTTC. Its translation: CASSPQGTGDVGYTF.

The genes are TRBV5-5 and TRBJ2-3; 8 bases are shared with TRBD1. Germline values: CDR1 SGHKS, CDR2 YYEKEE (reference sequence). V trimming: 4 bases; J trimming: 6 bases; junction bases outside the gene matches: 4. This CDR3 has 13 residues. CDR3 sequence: CASSPTGGDTQYF. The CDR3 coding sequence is TGTGCCAGCAGCCCTACAGGGGGGGATACGCAGTATTTT.

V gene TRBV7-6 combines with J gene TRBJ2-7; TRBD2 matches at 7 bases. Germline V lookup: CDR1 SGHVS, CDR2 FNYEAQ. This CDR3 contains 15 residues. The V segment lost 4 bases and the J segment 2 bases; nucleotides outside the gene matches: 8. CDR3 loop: CASSSLAASTYEQYF. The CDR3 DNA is TGTGCCAGCAGCTCGCTAGCGGCATCTACCTACGAGCAGTACTTC.

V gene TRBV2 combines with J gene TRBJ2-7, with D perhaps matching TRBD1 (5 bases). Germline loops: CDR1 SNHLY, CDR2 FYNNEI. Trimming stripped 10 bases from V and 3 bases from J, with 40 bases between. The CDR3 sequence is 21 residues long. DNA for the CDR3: TGTGCCATAAACCGCCAGGGCCGGAGCTCCGGGCGAGAATCAAATAGCTACGAGCAGTACTTC. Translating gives CAINRQGRSSGRESNSYEQYF.

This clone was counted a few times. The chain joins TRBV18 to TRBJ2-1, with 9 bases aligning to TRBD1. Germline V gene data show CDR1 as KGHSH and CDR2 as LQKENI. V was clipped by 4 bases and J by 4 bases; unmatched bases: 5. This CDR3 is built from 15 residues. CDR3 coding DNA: TGTGCCAGCTCACGTGGACAGGGGCTGTACAATGAGCAGTTCTTC. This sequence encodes CASSRGQGLYNEQFF.

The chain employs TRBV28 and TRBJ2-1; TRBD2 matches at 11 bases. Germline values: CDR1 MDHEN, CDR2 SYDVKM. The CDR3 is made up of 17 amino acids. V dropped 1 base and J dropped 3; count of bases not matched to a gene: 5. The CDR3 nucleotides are TGTGCCAGCAGTTTATTGACTAGCGGGGACCACTACAATGAGCAGTTCTTC. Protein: CASSLLTSGDHYNEQFF.

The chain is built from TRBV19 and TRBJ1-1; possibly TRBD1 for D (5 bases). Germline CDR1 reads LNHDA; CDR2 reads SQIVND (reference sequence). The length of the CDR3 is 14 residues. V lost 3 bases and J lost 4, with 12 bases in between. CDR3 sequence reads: CASSIAGSGTEAFF. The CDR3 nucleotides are TGTGCCAGTAGTATCGCAGGGTCGGGCACTGAAGCTTTCTTT.

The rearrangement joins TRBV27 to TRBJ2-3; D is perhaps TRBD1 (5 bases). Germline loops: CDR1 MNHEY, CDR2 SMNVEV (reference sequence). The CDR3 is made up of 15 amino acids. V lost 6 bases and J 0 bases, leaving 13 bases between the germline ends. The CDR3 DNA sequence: TGTGCCAGCAGAGAGCTACAGGCAAGCACAGATACGCAGTATTTT. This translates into CASRELQASTDTQYF.

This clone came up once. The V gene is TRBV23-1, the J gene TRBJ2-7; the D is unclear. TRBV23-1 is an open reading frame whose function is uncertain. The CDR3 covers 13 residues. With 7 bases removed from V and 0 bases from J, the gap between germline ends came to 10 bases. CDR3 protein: CASTLGYSYEQYF. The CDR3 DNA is TGCGCCAGCACATTGGGCTACTCCTACGAGCAGTACTTC.

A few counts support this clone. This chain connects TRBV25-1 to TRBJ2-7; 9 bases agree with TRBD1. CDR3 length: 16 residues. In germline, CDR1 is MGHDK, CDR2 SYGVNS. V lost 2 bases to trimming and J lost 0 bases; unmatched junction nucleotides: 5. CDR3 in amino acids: CASSEGGQGISYEQYF. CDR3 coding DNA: TGTGCCAGCAGTGAAGGGGGACAGGGAATCTCCTACGAGCAGTACTTC.

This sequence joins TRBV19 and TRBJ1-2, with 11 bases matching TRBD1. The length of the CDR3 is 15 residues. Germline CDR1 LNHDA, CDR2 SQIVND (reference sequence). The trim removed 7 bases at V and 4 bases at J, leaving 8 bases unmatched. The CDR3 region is CASMGQGGLFYGYTF. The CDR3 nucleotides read TGTGCCAGTATGGGACAGGGGGGATTATTCTATGGCTACACCTTC.

CDR3 in amino acids: CASSQEGRGGTGELFF. CDR3 nucleotide sequence: TGCGCCAGCAGCCAAGAAGGGAGGGGGGGCACCGGGGAGCTGTTTTTT. V gene TRBV4-1 combines with J gene TRBJ2-2, with D perhaps matching TRBD2 (7 bases). Deletions cut 0 bases from V and 4 bases from J, with 12 bases between. The CDR3 is 16 residues long. Germline V lookup: CDR1 MGHRA, CDR2 YSYEKL.

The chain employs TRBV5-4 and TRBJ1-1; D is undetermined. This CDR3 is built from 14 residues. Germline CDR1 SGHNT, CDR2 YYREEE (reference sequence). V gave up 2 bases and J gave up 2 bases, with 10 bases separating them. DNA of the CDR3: TGTGCCAGCAGCTTCTCCGCAGATAACACTGAAGCTTTCTTT. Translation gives CASSFSADNTEAFF.

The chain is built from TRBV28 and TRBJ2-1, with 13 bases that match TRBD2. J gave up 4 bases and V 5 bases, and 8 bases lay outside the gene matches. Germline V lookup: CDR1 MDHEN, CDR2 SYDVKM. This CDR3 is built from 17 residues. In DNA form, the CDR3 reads TGTGCCAGCAGTCTAAAGACTAGCGGGAGGAGATACAATGAGCAGTTCTTC. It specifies CASSLKTSGRRYNEQFF.

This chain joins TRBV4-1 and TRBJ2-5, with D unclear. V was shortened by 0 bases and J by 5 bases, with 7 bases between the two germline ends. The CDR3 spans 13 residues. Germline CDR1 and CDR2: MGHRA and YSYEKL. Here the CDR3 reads CASSQDLVETQYF. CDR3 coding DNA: TGCGCCAGCAGCCAAGATCTCGTGGAGACCCAGTACTTC.

The DNA of the CDR3 is TGTGCCAGCAGTTCTGACAGGGACAGAGCCTCTTACGAGCAGTACTTC. This codes for CASSSDRDRASYEQYF. V usage is TRBV27 and J usage is TRBJ2-7, with TRBD1 matching over 7 bases. Germline CDR1 reads MNHEY; CDR2 reads SMNVEV (reference sequence). V lost 4 bases and J lost 4; bases outside the gene matches: 13. The CDR3 length is 16 residues.

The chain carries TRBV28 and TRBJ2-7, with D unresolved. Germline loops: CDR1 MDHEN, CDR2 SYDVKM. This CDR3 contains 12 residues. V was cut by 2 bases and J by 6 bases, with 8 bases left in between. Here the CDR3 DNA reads TGTGCCAGCAGTTTACCCCTCTCCGAGCAGTACTTC. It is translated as CASSLPLSEQYF.

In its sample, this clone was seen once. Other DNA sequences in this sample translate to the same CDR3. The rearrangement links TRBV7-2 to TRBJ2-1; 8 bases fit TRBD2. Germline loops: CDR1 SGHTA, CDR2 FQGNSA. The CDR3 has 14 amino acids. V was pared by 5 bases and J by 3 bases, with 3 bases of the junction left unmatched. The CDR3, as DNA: TGTGCCAGCAGCCCGAGCGGGAGCTACAATGAGCAGTTCTTC. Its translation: CASSPSGSYNEQFF. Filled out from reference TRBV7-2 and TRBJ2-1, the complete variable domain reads GAGVSQSPSNKVTEKGKDVELRCDPISGHTALYWYRQSLGQGLEFLIYFQGNSAPDKSGLPSDRFSAERTGGSVSTLTIQRTQQEDSAVYLCASSPSGSYNEQFFGPGTRLTVL.

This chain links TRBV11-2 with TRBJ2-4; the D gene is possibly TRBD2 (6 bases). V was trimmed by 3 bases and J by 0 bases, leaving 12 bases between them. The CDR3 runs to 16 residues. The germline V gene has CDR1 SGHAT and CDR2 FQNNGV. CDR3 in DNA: TGTGCCAGCAGCTTGATAGCGGAACTAGCCAAAAACATTCAGTACTTC. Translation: CASSLIAELAKNIQYF.

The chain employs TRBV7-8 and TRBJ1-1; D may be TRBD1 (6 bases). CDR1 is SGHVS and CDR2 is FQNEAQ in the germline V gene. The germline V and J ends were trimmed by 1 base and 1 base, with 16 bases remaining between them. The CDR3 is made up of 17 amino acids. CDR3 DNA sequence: TGTGCCAGCAGCTTAGTATGGCGGCAGGGGAAGAACACTGAAGCTTTCTTT. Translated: CASSLVWRQGKNTEAFF.

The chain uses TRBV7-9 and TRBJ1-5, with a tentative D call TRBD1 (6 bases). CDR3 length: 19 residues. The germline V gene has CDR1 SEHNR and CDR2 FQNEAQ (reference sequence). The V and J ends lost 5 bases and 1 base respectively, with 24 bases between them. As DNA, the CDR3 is TGTGCCAGCAGCGGGGGCCAGGGAGACGATATTAGCAGCAATCAGCCCCAGCATTTT. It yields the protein CASSGGQGDDISSNQPQHF.

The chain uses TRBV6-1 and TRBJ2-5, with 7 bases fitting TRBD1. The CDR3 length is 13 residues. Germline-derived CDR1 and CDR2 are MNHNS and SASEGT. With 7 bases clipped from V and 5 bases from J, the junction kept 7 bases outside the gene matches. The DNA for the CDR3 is TGTGCCAGCAATACAGGGGTCCGGGAGACCCAGTACTTC. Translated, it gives CASNTGVRETQYF.

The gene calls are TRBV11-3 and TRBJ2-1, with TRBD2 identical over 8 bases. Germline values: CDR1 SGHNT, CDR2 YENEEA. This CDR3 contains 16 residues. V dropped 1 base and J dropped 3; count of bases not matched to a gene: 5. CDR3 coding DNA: TGTGCCAGCAGCTTAGCCGGGAGGGCTGACTACAATGAGCAGTTCTTC. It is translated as CASSLAGRADYNEQFF. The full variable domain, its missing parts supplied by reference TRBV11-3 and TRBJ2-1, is EAGVVQSPRYKIIEKKQPVAFWCNPISGHNTLYWYLQNLGQGPELLIRYENEEAVDDSQLPKDRFSAERLKGVDSTLKIQPAELGDSAVYLCASSLAGRADYNEQFFGPGTRLTVL.